One sample yielded the 5 T cell receptor beta chains listed below, sequenced in a study of early T cells in non-severe SARS-CoV-2 infection. One entry per CDR3 protein results from TCRdb running MiXCR on the 5' RACE reads. The data show roughly 45,000 distinct CDR3 sequences, approximately 12% seen once. Input material: whole blood. These TCRs come from an adult who was a healthcare worker with PCR-confirmed SARS-CoV-2 infection or an uninfected control (not recorded which).

The chain links TRBV29-1 to TRBJ2-7, with D perhaps TRBD2 (5 bases). The CDR3 sequence is 14 residues long. Trimming took 0 bases from V and 6 from J, leaving 15 bases between them. Per germline, CDR1 SQVTM and CDR2 ANQGSEA. The CDR3 here is CSVEDPSWEREQYF. As DNA, the CDR3 is TGCAGCGTTGAAGATCCATCCTGGGAGCGCGAGCAGTACTTC.

The table lists this clonotype with many counts. The V gene is TRBV7-6, the J gene TRBJ2-1; D unclear. Trimming pared 3 bases from V and 9 bases from J, leaving 9 bases between. CDR3 length equals 12 residues. Germline CDR1 is SGHVS and CDR2 is FNYEAQ. The CDR3 is CASSFLPAEQFF. CDR3 nucleotide sequence: TGTGCCAGCAGCTTCCTACCGGCTGAGCAGTTCTTC.

The genes are TRBV6-5 and TRBJ1-1; the D gene is possibly TRBD1 (5 bases). The CDR3 runs to 14 residues. V lost 6 bases and J 3 bases, leaving 14 bases between the germline ends. Germline V lookup: CDR1 MNHEY, CDR2 SVGAGI. This chain's CDR3 is CASRYRLGDTEAFF. The CDR3 DNA sequence: TGTGCCAGCAGGTACAGGTTGGGGGACACTGAAGCTTTCTTT.

This clonotype was counted between two and nine times. The chain is built from TRBV27 and TRBJ2-7; D is possibly TRBD1 (5 bases). Trimming cost V 2 bases and J 2 bases, with 10 bases left between them. Germline CDR1 reads MNHEY; CDR2 reads SMNVEV (reference sequence). This CDR3 comprises 14 residues. The CDR3 loop reads CASSLTRVTYEQYF. CDR3 nucleotide sequence: TGTGCCAGCAGTTTAACCAGGGTGACCTACGAGCAGTACTTC.

This clonotype has at least ten counts. This rearrangement joins TRBV5-5 to TRBJ2-7; 9 nucleotides align to TRBD2. Trimming at V came to 0 bases and at J to 9 bases, leaving 7 bases not matched to a gene. The germline CDR1 and CDR2 sequences are SGHKS and YYEKEE (reference sequence). This CDR3 comprises 14 residues. Here the CDR3 DNA reads TGTGCCAGCAGCTTGGTGGTTAGCGGGAGTAGGCAGTACTTC. Translation gives CASSLVVSGSRQYF.